This T cell receptor beta chain emerged from a study of PD-L1 blockade in urothelial cancer. Across the study: Between 0 and 3 chemotherapy regimens preceded treatment for each patient. T cells numbered a median of around 140,000 in the blood samples.

Spiking of synthetic TCR analog templates was performed in each PCR. Clones were read by immunoSEQ multiplex PCR, and TCRdb kept only the in-frame ones, dropping some. The sample contains approximately 26,000 clones, about 88% of which appear only once. Patients presented with locally advanced or metastatic urothelial carcinoma. This clone was seen more than once but under ten times. The ends were cut back, 4 bases at V and 6 bases at J, with 18 bases in the middle. There are 15 residues in the CDR3. Germline CDR1 and CDR2: SGHTS and YDEGEE. Sequenced material: PBMCs, taken around atezolizumab (anti-PD-L1) treatment. This chain joins TRBV5-8 and TRBJ2-3, with a tentative D call TRBD1 (5 bases). This TCR derives from a man aged 60 to 75 with urothelial cancer. The CDR3 is CASSPTRVRTDTQYF. Here the CDR3 DNA reads TGTGCCAGCAGCCCAACCAGGGTTAGGACGGATACGCAGTATTTT.